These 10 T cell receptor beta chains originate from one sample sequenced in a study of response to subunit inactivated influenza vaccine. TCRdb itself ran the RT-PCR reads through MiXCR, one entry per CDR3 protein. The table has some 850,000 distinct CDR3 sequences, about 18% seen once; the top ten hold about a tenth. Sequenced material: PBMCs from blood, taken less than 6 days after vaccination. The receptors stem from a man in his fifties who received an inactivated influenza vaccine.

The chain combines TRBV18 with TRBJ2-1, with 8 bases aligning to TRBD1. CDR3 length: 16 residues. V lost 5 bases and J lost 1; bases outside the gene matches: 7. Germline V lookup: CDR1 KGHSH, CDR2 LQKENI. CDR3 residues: CASSTRQGLSYNEQFF. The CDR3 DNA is TGTGCCAGCTCAACGAGACAGGGGCTGTCCTACAATGAGCAGTTCTTC.

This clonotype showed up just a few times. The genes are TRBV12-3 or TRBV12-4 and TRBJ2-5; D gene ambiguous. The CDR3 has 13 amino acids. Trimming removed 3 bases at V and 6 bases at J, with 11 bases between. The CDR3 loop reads CASSFSGLKTQYF. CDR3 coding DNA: TGTGCCAGCAGTTTTTCGGGTCTAAAGACCCAGTACTTC.

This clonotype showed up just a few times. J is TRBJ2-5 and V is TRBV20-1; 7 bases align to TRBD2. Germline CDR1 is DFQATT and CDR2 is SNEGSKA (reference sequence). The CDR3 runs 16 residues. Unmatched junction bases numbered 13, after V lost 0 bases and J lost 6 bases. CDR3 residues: CSARDGGGRGRQTQYF. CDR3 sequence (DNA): TGCAGTGCTAGAGATGGTGGCGGGAGAGGCCGGCAGACCCAGTACTTC.

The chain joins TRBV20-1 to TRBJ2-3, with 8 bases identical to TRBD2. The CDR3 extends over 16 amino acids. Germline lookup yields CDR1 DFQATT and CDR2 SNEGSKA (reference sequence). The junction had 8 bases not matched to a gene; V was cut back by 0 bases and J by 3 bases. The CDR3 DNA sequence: TGCAGTGCTAGAGATTTCCGGACTAGCAAAACAGATACGCAGTATTTT. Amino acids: CSARDFRTSKTDTQYF.

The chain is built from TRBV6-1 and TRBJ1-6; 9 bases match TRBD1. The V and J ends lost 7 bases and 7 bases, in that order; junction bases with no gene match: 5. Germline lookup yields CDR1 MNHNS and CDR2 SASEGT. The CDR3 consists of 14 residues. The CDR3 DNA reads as TGTGCCAGCAACGCTGGACAGGGGAATTCACCCCTCCACTTT. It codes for CASNAGQGNSPLHF.

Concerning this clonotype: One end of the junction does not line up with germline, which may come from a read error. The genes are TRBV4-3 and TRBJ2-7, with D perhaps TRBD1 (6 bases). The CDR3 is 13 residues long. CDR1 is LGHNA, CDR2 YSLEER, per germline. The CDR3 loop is CASSQATGIEQYF. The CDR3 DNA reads TGCGCCAGCAGTCAAGCAACAGGGATCGAGCAGTACTTC.

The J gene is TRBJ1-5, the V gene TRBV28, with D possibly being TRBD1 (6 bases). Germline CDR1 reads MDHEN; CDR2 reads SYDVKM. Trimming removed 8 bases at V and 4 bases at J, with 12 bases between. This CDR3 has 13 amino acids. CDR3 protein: CASFGDINQPQHF. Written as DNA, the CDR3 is TGTGCCAGCTTTGGGGACATAAATCAGCCCCAGCATTTT.

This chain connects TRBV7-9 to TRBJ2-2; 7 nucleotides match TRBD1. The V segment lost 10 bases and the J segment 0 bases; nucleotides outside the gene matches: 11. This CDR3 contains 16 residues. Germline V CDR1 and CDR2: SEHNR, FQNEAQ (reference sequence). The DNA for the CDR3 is TGTGCCACAAACGCACAGGGGCTCGCGAACACCGGGGAGCTGTTTTTT. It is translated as CATNAQGLANTGELFF. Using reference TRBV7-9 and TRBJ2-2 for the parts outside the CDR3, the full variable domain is DTGVSQNPRHKITKRGQNVTFRCDPISEHNRLYWYRQTLGQGPEFLTYFQNEAQLEKSRLLSDRFSAERPKGSFSTLEIQRTEQGDSAMYLCATNAQGLANTGELFFGEGSRLTVL.

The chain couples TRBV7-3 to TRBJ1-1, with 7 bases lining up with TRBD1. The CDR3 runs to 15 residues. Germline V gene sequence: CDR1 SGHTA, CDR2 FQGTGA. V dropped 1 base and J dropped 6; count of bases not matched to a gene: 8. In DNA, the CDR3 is TGTGCCAGCAGCTTAAAGGGTGGAGGGGGCTCTGAAGCTTTCTTT. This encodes CASSLKGGGGSEAFF.

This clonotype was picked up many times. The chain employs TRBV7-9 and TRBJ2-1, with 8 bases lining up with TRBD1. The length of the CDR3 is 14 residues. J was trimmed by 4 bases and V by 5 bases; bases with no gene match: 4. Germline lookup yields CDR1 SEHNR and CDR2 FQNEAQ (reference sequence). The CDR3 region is CASSTDREYNEQFF. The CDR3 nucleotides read TGTGCCAGCAGCACGGACAGGGAATACAATGAGCAGTTCTTC.